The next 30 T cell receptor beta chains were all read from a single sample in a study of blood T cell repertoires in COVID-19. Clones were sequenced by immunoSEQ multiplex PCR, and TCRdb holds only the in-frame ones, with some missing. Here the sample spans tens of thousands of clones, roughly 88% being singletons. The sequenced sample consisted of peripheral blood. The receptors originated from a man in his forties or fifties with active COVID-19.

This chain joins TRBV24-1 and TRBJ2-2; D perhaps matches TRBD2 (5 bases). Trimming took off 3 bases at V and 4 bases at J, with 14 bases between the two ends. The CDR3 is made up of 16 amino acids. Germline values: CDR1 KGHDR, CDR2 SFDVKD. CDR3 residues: CATSDSRRAGTGELFF. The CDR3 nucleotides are TGTGCCACCAGTGATAGCCGTCGGGCGGGCACCGGGGAGCTGTTTTTT.

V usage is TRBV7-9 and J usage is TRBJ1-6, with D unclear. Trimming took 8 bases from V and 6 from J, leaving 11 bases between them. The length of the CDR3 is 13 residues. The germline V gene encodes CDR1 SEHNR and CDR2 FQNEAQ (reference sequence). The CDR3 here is CASAVQTNSPLHF. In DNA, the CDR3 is TGTGCCAGCGCGGTGCAGACTAATTCACCCCTCCACTTT.

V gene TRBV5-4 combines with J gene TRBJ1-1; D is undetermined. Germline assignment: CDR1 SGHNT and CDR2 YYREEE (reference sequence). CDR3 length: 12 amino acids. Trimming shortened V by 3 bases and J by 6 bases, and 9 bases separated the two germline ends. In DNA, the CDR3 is TGTGCCAGCAGCTCCTTGGGAGCTGAAGCTTTCTTT. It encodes CASSSLGAEAFF.

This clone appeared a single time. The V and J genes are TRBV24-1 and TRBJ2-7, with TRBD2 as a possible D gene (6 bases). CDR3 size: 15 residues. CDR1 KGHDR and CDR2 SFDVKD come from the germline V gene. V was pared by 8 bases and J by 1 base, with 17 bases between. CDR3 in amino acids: CATMLWGEGSYEQYV. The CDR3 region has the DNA TGTGCCACCATGCTGTGGGGGGAAGGGTCCTACGAGCAGTACGTC.

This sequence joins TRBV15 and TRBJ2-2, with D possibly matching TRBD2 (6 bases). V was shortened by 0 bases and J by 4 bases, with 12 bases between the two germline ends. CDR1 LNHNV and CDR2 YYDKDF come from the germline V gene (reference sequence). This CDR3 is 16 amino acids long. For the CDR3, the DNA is TGTGCCACCAGCAGAGAGAGGGACTCGACCACCGGGGAGCTGTTTTTT. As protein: CATSRERDSTTGELFF.

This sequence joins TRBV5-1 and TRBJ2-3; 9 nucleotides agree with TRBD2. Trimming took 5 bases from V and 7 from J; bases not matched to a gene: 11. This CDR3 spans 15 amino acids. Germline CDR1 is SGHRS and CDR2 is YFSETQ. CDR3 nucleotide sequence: TGCGCCAGCAGAGAGCGGGAGGTCAGGGGAAATACGCAGTATTTT. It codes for CASREREVRGNTQYF.

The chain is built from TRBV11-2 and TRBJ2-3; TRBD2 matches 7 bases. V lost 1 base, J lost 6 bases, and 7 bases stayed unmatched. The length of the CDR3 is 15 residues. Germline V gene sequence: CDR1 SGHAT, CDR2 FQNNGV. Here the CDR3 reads CASSLGAGDFDTQYF. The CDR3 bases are TGTGCCAGCAGCTTAGGGGCGGGGGACTTCGATACGCAGTATTTT.

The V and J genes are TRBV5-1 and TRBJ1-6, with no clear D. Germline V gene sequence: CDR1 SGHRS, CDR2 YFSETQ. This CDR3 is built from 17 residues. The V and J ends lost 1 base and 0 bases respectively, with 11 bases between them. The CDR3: CASSLSSLSSYNSPLHF. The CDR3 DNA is TGCGCCAGCAGCTTGTCCTCGCTGAGCTCCTATAATTCACCCCTCCACTTT.

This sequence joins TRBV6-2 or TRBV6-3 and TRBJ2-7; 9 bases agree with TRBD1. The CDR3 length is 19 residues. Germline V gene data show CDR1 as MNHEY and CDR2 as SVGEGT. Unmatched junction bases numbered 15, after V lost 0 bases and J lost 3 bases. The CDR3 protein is CASSYSPRDRANEGYEQYF. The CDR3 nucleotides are TGTGCCAGCAGTTACTCGCCTAGGGACAGGGCTAACGAGGGCTACGAGCAGTACTTC.

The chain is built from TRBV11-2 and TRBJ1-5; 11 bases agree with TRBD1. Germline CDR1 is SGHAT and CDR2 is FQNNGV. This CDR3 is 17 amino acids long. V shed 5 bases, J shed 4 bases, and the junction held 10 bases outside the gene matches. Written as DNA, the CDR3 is TGTGCCAGCAGCCAAGGGACAGGGGGGTTGCGGAATCAGCCCCAGCATTTT. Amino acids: CASSQGTGGLRNQPQHF.

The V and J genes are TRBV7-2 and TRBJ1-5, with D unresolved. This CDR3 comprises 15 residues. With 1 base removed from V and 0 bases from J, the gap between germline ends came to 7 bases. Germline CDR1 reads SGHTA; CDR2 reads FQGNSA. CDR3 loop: CASSLVPLSNQPQHF. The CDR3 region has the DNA TGTGCCAGCAGCTTAGTCCCCCTTAGCAATCAGCCCCAGCATTTT.

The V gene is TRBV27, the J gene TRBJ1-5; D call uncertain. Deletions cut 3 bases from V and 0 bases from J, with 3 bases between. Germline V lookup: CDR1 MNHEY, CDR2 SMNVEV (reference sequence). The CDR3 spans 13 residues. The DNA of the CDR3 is TGTGCCAGCAGTTTCTATAGCAATCAGCCCCAGCATTTT. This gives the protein CASSFYSNQPQHF.

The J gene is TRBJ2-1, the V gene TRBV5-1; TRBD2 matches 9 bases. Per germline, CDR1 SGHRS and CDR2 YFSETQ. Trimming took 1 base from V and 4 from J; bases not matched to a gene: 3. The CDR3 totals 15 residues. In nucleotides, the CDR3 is TGCGCCAGCAGCTTGCGAACTAGCGGGTACAATGAGCAGTTCTTC. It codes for CASSLRTSGYNEQFF.

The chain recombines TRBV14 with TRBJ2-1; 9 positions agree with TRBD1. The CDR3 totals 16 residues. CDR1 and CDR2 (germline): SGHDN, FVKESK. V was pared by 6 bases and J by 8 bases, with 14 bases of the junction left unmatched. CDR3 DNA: TGTGCCAGCAGTTTAACTCCGGGACAGGGCGGTCATGAGCAGTTCTTC. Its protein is CASSLTPGQGGHEQFF.

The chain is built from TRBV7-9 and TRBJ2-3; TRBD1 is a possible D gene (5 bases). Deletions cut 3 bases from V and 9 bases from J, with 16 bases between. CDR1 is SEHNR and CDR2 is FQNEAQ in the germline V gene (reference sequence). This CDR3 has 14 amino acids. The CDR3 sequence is CASSFGQFEGTQYF. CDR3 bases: TGTGCCAGCAGCTTTGGACAATTCGAAGGGACGCAGTATTTT. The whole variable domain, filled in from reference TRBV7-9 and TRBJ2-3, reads DTGVSQNPRHKITKRGQNVTFRCDPISEHNRLYWYRQTLGQGPEFLTYFQNEAQLEKSRLLSDRFSAERPKGSFSTLEIQRTEQGDSAMYLCASSFGQFEGTQYFGPGTRLTVL.

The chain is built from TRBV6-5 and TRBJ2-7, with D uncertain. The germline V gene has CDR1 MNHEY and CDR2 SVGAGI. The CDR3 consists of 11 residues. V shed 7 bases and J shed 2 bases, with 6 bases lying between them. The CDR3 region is CASMAAYEQYV. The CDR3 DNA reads TGTGCCAGCATGGCTGCCTACGAGCAGTACGTC.

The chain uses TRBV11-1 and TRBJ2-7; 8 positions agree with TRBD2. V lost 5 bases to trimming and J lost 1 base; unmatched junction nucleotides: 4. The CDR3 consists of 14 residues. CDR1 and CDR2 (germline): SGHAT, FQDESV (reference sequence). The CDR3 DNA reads TGTGCCAGCAGCCGTAGCGGGAAATCCTACGAGCAGTACGTC. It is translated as CASSRSGKSYEQYV.

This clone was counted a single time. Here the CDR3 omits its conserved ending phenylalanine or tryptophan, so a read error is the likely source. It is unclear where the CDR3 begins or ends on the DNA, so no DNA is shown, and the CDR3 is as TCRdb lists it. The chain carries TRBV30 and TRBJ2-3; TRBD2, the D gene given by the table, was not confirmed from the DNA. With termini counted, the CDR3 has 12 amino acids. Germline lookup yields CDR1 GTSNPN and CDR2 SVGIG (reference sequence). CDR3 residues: CAWSGAIRSFFV.

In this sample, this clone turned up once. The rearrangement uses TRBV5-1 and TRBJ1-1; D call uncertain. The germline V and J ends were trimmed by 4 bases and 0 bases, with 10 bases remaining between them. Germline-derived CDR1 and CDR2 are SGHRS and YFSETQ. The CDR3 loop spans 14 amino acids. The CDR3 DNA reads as TGCGCCAGCAGCCGGAGCCTAATGAACACTGAAGCTTTCTTT. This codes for CASSRSLMNTEAFF.

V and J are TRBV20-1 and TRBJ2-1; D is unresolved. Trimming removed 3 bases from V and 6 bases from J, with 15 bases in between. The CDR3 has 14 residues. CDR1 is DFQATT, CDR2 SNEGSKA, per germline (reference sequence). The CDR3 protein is CSASPSGEFNEQFF. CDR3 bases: TGCAGTGCTAGTCCCTCCGGAGAGTTCAATGAGCAGTTCTTC.

The CDR3 DNA sequence: TGCAGCGTTGGGCAGGGGACGGCCTGGGAGACCCAGTACTTC. Amino acids: CSVGQGTAWETQYF. The rearrangement uses TRBV29-1 and TRBJ2-5, with D maybe TRBD1 (6 bases). Germline V lookup: CDR1 SQVTM, CDR2 ANQGSEA. With 4 bases removed from V and 5 bases from J, the gap between germline ends came to 17 bases. This CDR3 comprises 14 residues. The variable domain in full, with the rest retrieved from reference TRBV29-1 and TRBJ2-5, is SAVISQKPSRDICQRGTSLTIQCQVDSQVTMMFWYRQQPGQSLTLIATANQGSEATYESGFVIDKFPISRPNLTFSTLTVSNMSPEDSSIYLCSVGQGTAWETQYFGPGTRLLVL.

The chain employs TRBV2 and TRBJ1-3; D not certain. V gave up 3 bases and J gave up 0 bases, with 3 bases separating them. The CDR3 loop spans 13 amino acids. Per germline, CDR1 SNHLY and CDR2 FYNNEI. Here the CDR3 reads CASSDNSGNTIYF. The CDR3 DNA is TGTGCCAGCAGTGACAACTCTGGAAACACCATATATTTT.

The CDR3 DNA sequence: TGTGCCAGCTCACCACCCGCAGCGTCTGATACGCAGTATTTT. It specifies CASSPPAASDTQYF. The rearrangement links TRBV18 to TRBJ2-3; D call uncertain. CDR1 is KGHSH and CDR2 is LQKENI in the germline V gene. The CDR3 has 14 residues. Trimming stripped 0 bases from V and 6 bases from J, with 10 bases between. Looking up the rest from reference TRBV18 and TRBJ2-3 gives the full variable domain: NAGVMQNPRHLVRRRGQEARLRCSPMKGHSHVYWYRQLPEEGLKFMVYLQKENIIDESGMPKERFSAEFPKEGPSILRIQQVVRGDSAAYFCASSPPAASDTQYFGPGTRLTVL.

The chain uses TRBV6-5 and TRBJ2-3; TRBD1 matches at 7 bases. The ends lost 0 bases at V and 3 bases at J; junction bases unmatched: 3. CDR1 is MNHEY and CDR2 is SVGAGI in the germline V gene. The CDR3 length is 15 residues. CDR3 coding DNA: TGTGCCAGCAGTTACTCGATACAGGGGACAGATACGCAGTATTTT. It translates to CASSYSIQGTDTQYF.

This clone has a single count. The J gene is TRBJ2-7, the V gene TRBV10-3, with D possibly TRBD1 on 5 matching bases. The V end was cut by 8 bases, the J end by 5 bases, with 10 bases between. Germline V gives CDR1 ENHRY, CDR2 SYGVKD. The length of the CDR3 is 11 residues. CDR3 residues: CAISRGHEQYF. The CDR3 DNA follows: TGTGCCATCTCTAGGGGCCACGAGCAGTACTTC.

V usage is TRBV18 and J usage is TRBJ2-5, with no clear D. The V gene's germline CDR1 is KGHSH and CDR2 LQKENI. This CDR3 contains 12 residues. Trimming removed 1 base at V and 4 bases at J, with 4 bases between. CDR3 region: CASSPLGETQYF. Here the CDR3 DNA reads TGTGCCAGCTCACCACTCGGAGAGACCCAGTACTTC.

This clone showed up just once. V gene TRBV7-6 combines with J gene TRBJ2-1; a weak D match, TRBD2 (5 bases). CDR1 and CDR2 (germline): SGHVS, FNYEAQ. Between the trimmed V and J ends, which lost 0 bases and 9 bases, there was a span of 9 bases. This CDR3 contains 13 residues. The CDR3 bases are TGTGCCAGCAGCTTAGCTGGCGGAGGTGAGCAGTTCTTC. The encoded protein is CASSLAGGGEQFF.

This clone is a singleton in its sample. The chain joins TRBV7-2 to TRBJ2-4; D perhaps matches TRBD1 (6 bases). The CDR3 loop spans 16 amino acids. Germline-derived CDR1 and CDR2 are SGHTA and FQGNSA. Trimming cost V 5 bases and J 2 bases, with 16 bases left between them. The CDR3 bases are TGTGCCAGCAGCCCCCCCCGAGGGGGATCCAAAAACATTCAGTACTTC. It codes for CASSPPRGGSKNIQYF.

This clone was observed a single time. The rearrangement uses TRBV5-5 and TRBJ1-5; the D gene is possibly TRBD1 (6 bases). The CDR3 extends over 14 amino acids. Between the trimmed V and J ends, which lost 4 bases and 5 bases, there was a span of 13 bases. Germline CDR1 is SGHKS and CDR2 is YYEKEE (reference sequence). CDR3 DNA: TGTGCCAGCAGCCCCGGACAGTCATATCAGCCCCAGCATTTT. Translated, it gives CASSPGQSYQPQHF.

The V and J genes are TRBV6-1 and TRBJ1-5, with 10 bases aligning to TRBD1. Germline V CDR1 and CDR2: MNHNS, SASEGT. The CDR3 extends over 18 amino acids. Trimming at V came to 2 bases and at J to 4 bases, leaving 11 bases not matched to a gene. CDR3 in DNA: TGTGCCAGCAGTGAAATGGGAGGACAGGGGGTCCTAAATCAGCCCCAGCATTTT. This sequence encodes CASSEMGGQGVLNQPQHF.